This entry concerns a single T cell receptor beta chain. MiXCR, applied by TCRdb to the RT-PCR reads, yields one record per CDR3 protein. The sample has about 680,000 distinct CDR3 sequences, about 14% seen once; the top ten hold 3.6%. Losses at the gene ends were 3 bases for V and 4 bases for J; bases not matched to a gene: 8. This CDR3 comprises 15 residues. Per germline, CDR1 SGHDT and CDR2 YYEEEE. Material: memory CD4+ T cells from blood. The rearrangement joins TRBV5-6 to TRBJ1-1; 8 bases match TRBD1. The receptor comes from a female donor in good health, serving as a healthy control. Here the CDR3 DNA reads TGTGCCAGCAGCTCCCCCCTACAGGGGGGCACTGAAGCTTTCTTT. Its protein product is CASSSPLQGGTEAFF.